One sample yielded the 7 T cell receptor beta chains listed below, sequenced in a study of early stage breast cancer tumors (dated by TCRdb to 2016 to 2017). Receptor libraries were prepared by the immunoSEQ multiplex PCR assay. In TCRdb, the immuneACCESS table is reduced to in-frame sequences with V and J assigned. These tables do not hold every clone; where another copy was compared, an unresolved V gene accounts for under half, and the others remain unexplained. In this sample the table shows tens of thousands of clones, over 60% of which occur a single time. Less than 4% of the sample lies in the top ten. Material for sequencing was blood. The source of these receptors is a person aged 30 to 39 with breast cancer.

The table lists this clone with a count of one. The chain recombines TRBV27 with TRBJ1-2, with D unresolved. Germline-derived CDR1 and CDR2 are MNHEY and SMNVEV (reference sequence). The V and J ends lost 3 bases and 8 bases respectively, with 13 bases between them. The CDR3 length is 13 residues. The CDR3, as DNA: TGTGCCAGCAGTTTTAGGATGGCGGGCGGCTACACCTTC. Translation: CASSFRMAGGYTF.

This rearrangement joins TRBV18 to TRBJ2-1; the match to TRBD2 covers 14 bases. The V gene end was trimmed by 6 bases and the J gene end by 8 bases; junction bases not matched to a gene: 3. The germline V gene has CDR1 KGHSH and CDR2 LQKENI. The CDR3 consists of 14 residues. The CDR3 reads CASSLGLAGDEQFF. CDR3 sequence (DNA): TGTGCCAGCTCTTTGGGACTAGCGGGAGATGAGCAGTTCTTC. Filled out from reference TRBV18 and TRBJ2-1, the complete variable domain reads NAGVMQNPRHLVRRRGQEARLRCSPMKGHSHVYWYRQLPEEGLKFMVYLQKENIIDESGMPKERFSAEFPKEGPSILRIQQVVRGDSAAYFCASSLGLAGDEQFFGPGTRLTVL.

The rearrangement joins TRBV6-5 to TRBJ1-2; no definite D call. The V end lost 7 bases, the J end lost 3 bases, and 12 bases lay between the germline ends. This CDR3 has 13 residues. The germline V gene encodes CDR1 MNHEY and CDR2 SVGAGI. CDR3 residues: CASKGPSDYGYTF. CDR3 in DNA: TGTGCCAGCAAGGGCCCGTCAGACTATGGCTACACCTTC.

This chain uses TRBV5-1 with TRBJ2-3, with D unresolved. Germline CDR1 reads SGHRS; CDR2 reads YFSETQ. V shed 4 bases and J shed 3 bases, with 12 bases lying between them. The CDR3 runs to 14 residues. The CDR3, as DNA: TGCGCCAGCAGCCTCGTCGAGTCTACAGATACGCAGTATTTT. Translated: CASSLVESTDTQYF.

This chain uses TRBV6-5 with TRBJ2-7; 8 nucleotides agree with TRBD1. In germline, CDR1 is MNHEY, CDR2 SVGAGI. The CDR3 has 16 residues. J was trimmed by 3 bases and V by 0 bases; bases with no gene match: 7. As DNA, the CDR3 is TGTGCCAGCAGTTACTCTAAGGGGACAGGAGGCTACGAGCAGTACTTC. Encoded protein: CASSYSKGTGGYEQYF.

This chain joins TRBV7-3 and TRBJ2-2, with a weak D call TRBD1 (6 bases). V lost 5 bases to trimming and J lost 7 bases, with 20 bases between them. Looked up from germline, CDR1 is SGHTA and CDR2 is FQGTGA. This CDR3 contains 16 residues. CDR3 amino acids: CASSLMSGAVGGELFF. In DNA form, the CDR3 reads TGTGCCAGCAGCCTAATGTCAGGGGCAGTGGGCGGGGAGCTGTTTTTT.

The V gene is TRBV5-1, the J gene TRBJ2-1, with unresolved D. V was trimmed by 4 bases and J by 0 bases, leaving 11 bases between them. From germline, CDR1 is SGHRS and CDR2 YFSETQ. This CDR3 region has 15 residues. CDR3 nucleotides: TGCGCCAGCAGCGGGCTCGGAAGCTCCTACAATGAGCAGTTCTTC. Its translation: CASSGLGSSYNEQFF. Full variable domain (missing parts from reference TRBV5-1 and TRBJ2-1): KAGVTQTPRYLIKTRGQQVTLSCSPISGHRSVSWYQQTPGQGLQFLFEYFSETQRNKGNFPGRFSGRQFSNSRSEMNVSTLELGDSALYLCASSGLGSSYNEQFFGPGTRLTVL.